The table lists the clone carrying this T cell receptor beta chain with many counts. The antigen is not known. This entry comes from a study of T cells after yellow fever vaccination. A universal primer site and UMIs were added as TCR cDNA was made by 5'RACE template switching. TCRdb processed the 5' RACE reads anew with MiXCR; each CDR3 protein has one entry. The sample contains 100,000 to 150,000 distinct CDR3 sequences, approximately 7% of which appear only once. Study conclusions and caveats: Post-booster samples contained most primary-vaccination clones (just under 98% CD4, 70% to 90% CD8). It was a small share of clonotypes that appeared in both CD4 and CD8 compartments.

This receptor was taken from a man between 18 and 29 years old who received the YFV17D yellow fever vaccine. Sequenced here: CD4+ T cells sorted from PBMCs, sampled more than 8 days after the first yellow fever vaccination.

The CDR3 DNA is TGTGCCAGCAGCCCGACCGGCTCGGGCTCTGGAAACACCATATATTTT. This sequence encodes CASSPTGSGSGNTIYF. The chain carries TRBV3-1 and TRBJ1-3; D is unresolved. Germline V gene lookup returns CDR1 LGHDT and CDR2 YNNKEL (reference sequence). V dropped 4 bases and J dropped 0 bases, with 13 bases sitting between them. The CDR3 is 16 amino acids.